This passage covers 4 T cell receptor beta chains from one sample sequenced in a study of blood T cell repertoires in COVID-19. Sequencing used immunoSEQ multiplex PCR; TCRdb keeps in-frame clones, though not all of them. Of 100,000 or so clones in the sample, around 85% are singletons; the top ten hold 9.5% to 15%. Sequencing was carried out using peripheral blood. All receptors come from a human donor in a cohort sampled during active COVID-19.

The genes are TRBV19 and TRBJ1-2; D is uncertain. Trimming pared 2 bases from V and 7 bases from J, leaving 14 bases between. The CDR3 sequence is 14 residues long. The germline CDR1 and CDR2 sequences are LNHDA and SQIVND (reference sequence). The CDR3 sequence is CASSISGLRPGYTF. The CDR3 nucleotides read TGTGCCAGTAGTATAAGCGGGTTAAGGCCTGGCTACACCTTC. Full variable domain (outside the CDR3, taken from reference TRBV19 and TRBJ1-2): DGGITQSPKYLFRKEGQNVTLSCEQNLNHDAMYWYRQDPGQGLRLIYYSQIVNDFQKGDIAEGYSVSREKKESFPLTVTSAQKNPTAFYLCASSISGLRPGYTFGSGTRLTVV.

The gene calls are TRBV11-2 and TRBJ2-7; tentative D call: TRBD2 (5 bases). Trimming took 5 bases from V and 5 from J, leaving 16 bases between them. The CDR3 is 14 amino acids. The V gene's germline CDR1 is SGHAT and CDR2 FQNNGV. This chain's CDR3 is CASSRGVGIHEQYF. The CDR3 DNA follows: TGTGCCAGCAGCCGGGGAGTGGGAATTCACGAGCAGTACTTC.

The chain joins TRBV5-1 to TRBJ2-7; TRBD2 aligns across 11 bases. This CDR3 is built from 16 residues. V was clipped by 0 bases and J by 3 bases; unmatched bases: 5. Germline CDR1 reads SGHRS; CDR2 reads YFSETQ. The CDR3 protein is CASSLGSGTSGYEQYF. In DNA, the CDR3 is TGCGCCAGCAGCTTGGGATCCGGGACTAGCGGCTACGAGCAGTACTTC.

This clone was found once. The chain links TRBV6-2 or TRBV6-3 to TRBJ2-7; 9 positions agree with TRBD2. The germline gives CDR1 MNHEY, CDR2 SVGEGT. J gave up 2 bases and V 6 bases, and 8 bases lay outside the gene matches. The CDR3 has 15 residues. CDR3 DNA sequence: TGTGCCAGCAGCGACGGTGCGGGGGGGACCTACGAGCAGTACTTC. It is translated as CASSDGAGGTYEQYF.